A selection of T cell receptor beta chains follows, all from one sample in a study of T cell repertoires in cytomegalovirus infection. TCRdb analysed the reads with MiXCR anew, one entry per CDR3 protein. The sample consists of 150,000 to 200,000 distinct CDR3 sequences, nearly 9.5% of them appearing once. Sequenced material: PBMCs. Receptors were obtained from a human donor in good health (CMV status not recorded). Some clones in this sample may be carry-over from other donors' samples. The CDR3 runs from the conserved cysteine through the conserved F or W. Each record gives: CDR3 protein, V gene, J gene.

CDR3aa: CASTPGDRRTNEQFF
v_gene: TRBV19
j_gene: TRBJ2-1

CDR3aa: CASSFSNQPQHF
v_gene: TRBV7-2
j_gene: TRBJ1-5

CDR3aa: CSAILAFTSRRNEQFF
v_gene: TRBV20-1
j_gene: TRBJ2-1

CDR3aa: CASSLGQGVNQPQHF
v_gene: TRBV7-2
j_gene: TRBJ1-5

CDR3aa: CASSKALENTEAFF
v_gene: TRBV19
j_gene: TRBJ1-1

CDR3aa: CASSLRTGPSGNTIYF
v_gene: TRBV7-6
j_gene: TRBJ1-3

CDR3aa: CASSLTGKSNYGYTF
v_gene: TRBV5-5
j_gene: TRBJ1-2

CDR3aa: CSVPRGSEETQYF
v_gene: TRBV29-1
j_gene: TRBJ2-5

CDR3aa: CASRTGTRNEKLFF
v_gene: TRBV6-1
j_gene: TRBJ1-4

CDR3aa: CASSLGGFGETQYF
v_gene: TRBV11-3
j_gene: TRBJ2-5

CDR3aa: CASRRTGQMNTEAFF
v_gene: TRBV6-2/TRBV6-3
j_gene: TRBJ1-1

CDR3aa: CAISALTGTGNEQFF
v_gene: TRBV10-3
j_gene: TRBJ2-1

CDR3aa: CASSYPTGVGNQPQHF
v_gene: TRBV6-6
j_gene: TRBJ1-5

CDR3aa: CASSQPTSGKRDTGELFF
v_gene: TRBV7-9
j_gene: TRBJ2-2

CDR3aa: CAISLTGQGRQPQHF
v_gene: TRBV10-3
j_gene: TRBJ1-5

CDR3aa: CATMTGNTYEQYF
v_gene: TRBV10-3
j_gene: TRBJ2-7

CDR3aa: CASSVRDPQREQYF
v_gene: TRBV7-2
j_gene: TRBJ2-7

CDR3aa: CASSIGTSRYEQYF
v_gene: TRBV9
j_gene: TRBJ2-7

CDR3aa: CASSKKRQEDGELFF
v_gene: TRBV19
j_gene: TRBJ2-2

CDR3aa: CASSPDRAQPQHF
v_gene: TRBV7-2
j_gene: TRBJ1-5

CDR3aa: CASSPPPGEQPYTF
v_gene: TRBV7-2
j_gene: TRBJ1-2

CDR3aa: CASSSSGQEPTYEQYF
v_gene: TRBV7-4
j_gene: TRBJ2-7

CDR3aa: CASSPSGAYNEQFF
v_gene: TRBV6-6
j_gene: TRBJ2-1

CDR3aa: CSANPTSGRSTDTQYF
v_gene: TRBV20-1
j_gene: TRBJ2-3

CDR3aa: CASSGYGTPTYEQYF
v_gene: TRBV7-6
j_gene: TRBJ2-7

CDR3aa: CASRPGGGGTEAFF
v_gene: TRBV5-4
j_gene: TRBJ1-1

CDR3aa: CASGPSEGVTETQYF
v_gene: TRBV7-8
j_gene: TRBJ2-5

CDR3aa: CASSTETGLNTEAFF
v_gene: TRBV5-5
j_gene: TRBJ1-1

CDR3aa: CASRSSHQTNYGYTF
v_gene: TRBV28
j_gene: TRBJ1-2

CDR3aa: CASSEGEPQHF
v_gene: TRBV7-2
j_gene: TRBJ1-5

CDR3aa: CSARKRWTPYEQYF
v_gene: TRBV20-1
j_gene: TRBJ2-7

CDR3aa: CASSLETIQYF
v_gene: TRBV7-2
j_gene: TRBJ2-4

CDR3aa: CASSQGANQPQHF
v_gene: TRBV5-6
j_gene: TRBJ1-5

CDR3aa: CASSIGQGGNQPQHF
v_gene: TRBV19
j_gene: TRBJ1-5

CDR3aa: CSVTPRTGYVYTF
v_gene: TRBV29-1
j_gene: TRBJ1-2

CDR3aa: CASSLTRDTGELFF
v_gene: TRBV7-3
j_gene: TRBJ2-2

CDR3aa: CASSEARQPNQPQHF
v_gene: TRBV2
j_gene: TRBJ1-5

CDR3aa: CASSSTSGDSEETQYF
v_gene: TRBV2
j_gene: TRBJ2-5

CDR3aa: CSVAGLYTEAFF
v_gene: TRBV29-1
j_gene: TRBJ1-1

CDR3aa: CASSRPGMQTQYF
v_gene: TRBV25-1
j_gene: TRBJ2-5

CDR3aa: CASSLVQYNSPLHF
v_gene: TRBV7-2
j_gene: TRBJ1-6

CDR3aa: CASSYTLGTTNTEAFF
v_gene: TRBV27
j_gene: TRBJ1-1

CDR3aa: CAIREGGGGTYEQYF
v_gene: TRBV10-3
j_gene: TRBJ2-7

CDR3aa: CASSLVSRGVAPLIRAFF
v_gene: TRBV7-2
j_gene: TRBJ1-1

CDR3aa: CASSVGGSGGSTDTQYF
v_gene: TRBV9
j_gene: TRBJ2-3

CDR3aa: CASSFMGSNQPQHF
v_gene: TRBV28
j_gene: TRBJ1-5

CDR3aa: CASSLGQYVDEQFF
v_gene: TRBV7-9
j_gene: TRBJ2-1

CDR3aa: CSADNFRGSYNEQFF
v_gene: TRBV20-1
j_gene: TRBJ2-1

CDR3aa: CSVGSRAEAFF
v_gene: TRBV29-1
j_gene: TRBJ1-1

CDR3aa: CSARMGLAGYYRGEQYF
v_gene: TRBV20-1
j_gene: TRBJ2-7

CDR3aa: CASRTRGSTNEKLFF
v_gene: TRBV12-3/TRBV12-4
j_gene: TRBJ1-4

CDR3aa: CASSLDSRTDTQYF
v_gene: TRBV7-2
j_gene: TRBJ2-3

CDR3aa: CASIGGIATNEKLFF
v_gene: TRBV28
j_gene: TRBJ1-4

CDR3aa: CASSLGRGKGDEQFF
v_gene: TRBV7-3
j_gene: TRBJ2-1

CDR3aa: CASQGPGNTIYF
v_gene: TRBV11-3
j_gene: TRBJ1-3